This T cell receptor beta chain originates from a study of blood T cell repertoires in COVID-19. Across the study: Both acute and convalescent COVID-19 samples were obtained from the United States, Italy and Spain.

Sequenced by immunoSEQ multiplex PCR; TCRdb stores in-frame clones only, minus some. Of fewer than 350,000 clones in the sample, 86% are singletons; the top ten hold around 4.4%. Enrolled through a virtual design, the participants were between roughly 18 and 90 years of age and came from about two dozen US areas. Categorization into cohorts depended on clinical history that participants reported. J lost 0 bases, V lost 6 bases, and 6 bases had no gene match. This CDR3 region has 17 residues. CDR1 is SNHLY, CDR2 FYNNEI, per germline. The receptor was isolated from a woman between 40 and 50 years old with acute COVID-19. The sample consisted of PBMCs or T cells enriched from blood (not recorded which). J is TRBJ2-6 and V is TRBV2; 9 nucleotides align to TRBD1. The CDR3 sequence: CASSGTGPFSGANVLTF. Written as DNA, the CDR3 is TGTGCCAGCAGCGGGACAGGGCCCTTCTCTGGGGCCAACGTCCTGACTTTC.